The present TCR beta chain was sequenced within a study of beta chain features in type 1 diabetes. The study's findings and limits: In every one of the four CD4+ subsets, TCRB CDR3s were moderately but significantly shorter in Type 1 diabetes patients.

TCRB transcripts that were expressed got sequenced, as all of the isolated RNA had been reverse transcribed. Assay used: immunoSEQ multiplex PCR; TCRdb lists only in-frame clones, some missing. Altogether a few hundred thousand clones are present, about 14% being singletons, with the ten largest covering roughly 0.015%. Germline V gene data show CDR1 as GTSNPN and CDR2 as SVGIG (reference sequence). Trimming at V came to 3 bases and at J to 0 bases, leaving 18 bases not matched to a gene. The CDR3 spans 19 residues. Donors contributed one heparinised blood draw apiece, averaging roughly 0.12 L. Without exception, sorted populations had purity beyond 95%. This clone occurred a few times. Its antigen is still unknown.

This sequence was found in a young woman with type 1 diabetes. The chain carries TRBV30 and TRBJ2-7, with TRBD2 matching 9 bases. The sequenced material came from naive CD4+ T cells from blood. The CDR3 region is CAWSAIEGLALGSSYEQYF. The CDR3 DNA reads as TGTGCCTGGAGCGCAATCGAGGGACTAGCCCTTGGATCCTCCTACGAGCAGTACTTC.